This is a list of T cell receptor beta chains from one sample in a study of shared clonotypes between healthy human individuals. Assay used: immunoSEQ multiplex PCR; TCRdb lists only in-frame clones, some missing. The sample lists roughly 1,000,000 clones, about four fifths occurring once. The source material was memory CD4+ T cells from PBMCs. All receptors derive from a man aged 18 to 30 in good health. Some clones in this sample may be carry-over from other donors' samples. CDR3s include the opening cysteine and the closing phenylalanine or tryptophan. Fields, in order: D gene, clone size, V gene, J gene, CDR3 protein, CDR3 DNA. A D gene is named only where the DNA matches it firmly. Part of the rows lack a size; the others show once, few, many or a class for expanded clones.

d_gene: TRBD1
abundance: -
v_gene: TRBV12-5
j_gene: TRBJ2-2
CDR3aa: CASGLSNRGRRTGELFF
CDR3nt: TGTGCTAGTGGTTTGTCTAACAGGGGGCGCCGCACCGGGGAGCTGTTTTTT

d_gene: -
abundance: -
v_gene: TRBV20-1
j_gene: TRBJ1-2
CDR3aa: CSATRTYGYTF
CDR3nt: TGCAGTGCTACCCGGACCTATGGCTACACCTTC

d_gene: TRBD2
abundance: -
v_gene: TRBV5-1
j_gene: TRBJ2-5
CDR3aa: CASSLAGDWETQYF
CDR3nt: TGCGCCAGCAGCCTAGCGGGAGACTGGGAGACCCAGTACTTC

d_gene: -
abundance: -
v_gene: TRBV21-1
j_gene: TRBJ2-7
CDR3aa: CASSKRKAGTGDPYEQYF
CDR3nt: TGTGCCAGCAGCAAGCGTAAGGCCGGGACAGGGGACCCCTACGAGCAGTACTTC

d_gene: TRBD1
abundance: once
v_gene: TRBV28
j_gene: TRBJ1-1
CDR3aa: CASSLVGTGRLPFF
CDR3nt: TGTGCCAGCAGTTTAGTAGGGACAGGGAGGTTGCCTTTCTTT

d_gene: -
abundance: -
v_gene: TRBV9
j_gene: TRBJ2-1
CDR3aa: CASSPTSTYNEQFF
CDR3nt: TGTGCCAGCAGCCCCACGTCCACATACAATGAGCAGTTCTTC

d_gene: -
abundance: -
v_gene: TRBV7-9
j_gene: TRBJ2-2
CDR3aa: CASSWDTNTGELFF
CDR3nt: TGTGCCAGCAGCTGGGACACCAACACCGGGGAGCTGTTTTTT

d_gene: -
abundance: -
v_gene: TRBV2
j_gene: TRBJ1-1
CDR3aa: CASSQLQGRLLNTEAFF
CDR3nt: TGTGCCAGCAGTCAATTACAGGGCCGCCTCTTGAACACTGAAGCTTTCTTT

d_gene: -
abundance: few
v_gene: TRBV11-2
j_gene: TRBJ2-5
CDR3aa: CASRGIRRDKETQYF
CDR3nt: TGTGCCAGCAGGGGTATCCGCCGGGACAAAGAGACCCAGTACTTC

d_gene: TRBD2
abundance: -
v_gene: TRBV19
j_gene: TRBJ2-1
CDR3aa: CASSIFQGTSGRRNEQFF
CDR3nt: TGTGCCAGTAGTATTTTTCAGGGGACTAGCGGGAGACGAAATGAGCAGTTCTTC

d_gene: -
abundance: -
v_gene: TRBV5-1
j_gene: TRBJ1-6
CDR3aa: CASSFDNSPLHF
CDR3nt: TGCGCCAGCAGCTTTGATAACTCACCCCTCCACTTT

d_gene: -
abundance: few
v_gene: TRBV28
j_gene: TRBJ2-7
CDR3aa: CASSLGVRGNSYEQYF
CDR3nt: TGTGCCAGCAGTTTAGGGGTTCGCGGAAACTCCTACGAGCAGTACTTC

d_gene: -
abundance: -
v_gene: TRBV7-9
j_gene: TRBJ2-3
CDR3aa: CASSPGTTSDTQYF
CDR3nt: TGTGCCAGCAGCCCGGGGACCACGTCAGATACGCAGTATTTT

d_gene: -
abundance: -
v_gene: TRBV2
j_gene: TRBJ2-7
CDR3aa: CASSEGGGYRVHEQYF
CDR3nt: TGTGCCAGCAGTGAAGGAGGCGGGTATAGGGTCCACGAGCAGTACTTC

d_gene: -
abundance: -
v_gene: TRBV11-3
j_gene: TRBJ2-2
CDR3aa: CASSPQGPGGTGELFF
CDR3nt: TGTGCCAGCAGCCCTCAGGGCCCCGGTGGCACCGGGGAGCTGTTTTTT

d_gene: TRBD1
abundance: -
v_gene: TRBV18
j_gene: TRBJ1-1
CDR3aa: CASSPLTGVTEAFF
CDR3nt: TGTGCCAGCTCACCCCTGACAGGGGTAACTGAAGCTTTCTTT

d_gene: -
abundance: -
v_gene: TRBV11-2
j_gene: TRBJ2-3
CDR3aa: CASSLDLDTQYF
CDR3nt: TGTGCCAGCAGCTTAGATCTAGATACGCAGTATTTT

d_gene: -
abundance: -
v_gene: TRBV5-1
j_gene: TRBJ2-5
CDR3aa: CASRSRIAGSETQYF
CDR3nt: TGCGCCAGCAGATCCCGCATTGCGGGTTCCGAGACCCAGTACTTC

d_gene: TRBD1
abundance: -
v_gene: TRBV4-3
j_gene: TRBJ2-7
CDR3aa: CASSLDRGDEQYF
CDR3nt: TGCGCCAGCAGCCTCGACAGGGGCGACGAGCAGTACTTC

d_gene: TRBD2
abundance: -
v_gene: TRBV6-1
j_gene: TRBJ2-7
CDR3aa: CASSLGLAGEYF
CDR3nt: TGTGCCAGCAGTTTGGGACTAGCGGGAGAGTACTTC

d_gene: -
abundance: once
v_gene: TRBV6-6
j_gene: TRBJ1-1
CDR3aa: CASSSSGREAFF
CDR3nt: TGTGCCAGCAGTTCCTCGGGACGGGAAGCTTTCTTT

d_gene: -
abundance: -
v_gene: TRBV28
j_gene: TRBJ1-5
CDR3aa: CASRNNQPQHF
CDR3nt: TGTGCCAGCAGGAACAATCAGCCCCAGCATTTT

d_gene: -
abundance: once
v_gene: TRBV29-1
j_gene: TRBJ1-1
CDR3aa: CSVDGGAMNTEAFF
CDR3nt: TGCAGCGTTGACGGAGGGGCCATGAACACTGAAGCTTTCTTT

d_gene: TRBD2
abundance: -
v_gene: TRBV15
j_gene: TRBJ2-1
CDR3aa: CATSRDSLAERYNEQFF
CDR3nt: TGTGCCACCAGCAGAGACAGTCTAGCGGAGCGTTACAATGAGCAGTTCTTC

d_gene: TRBD2
abundance: -
v_gene: TRBV5-4
j_gene: TRBJ2-3
CDR3aa: CASSPGHLLAGGTDTQYF
CDR3nt: TGTGCCAGCAGCCCCGGACACCTTCTAGCGGGGGGCACAGATACGCAGTATTTT

d_gene: TRBD1
abundance: -
v_gene: TRBV4-3
j_gene: TRBJ2-6
CDR3aa: CASSRGLFRGRPDGANVLTF
CDR3nt: TGCGCCAGCAGCCGTGGACTTTTTAGGGGGCGCCCGGATGGGGCCAACGTCCTGACTTTC

d_gene: -
abundance: -
v_gene: TRBV7-2
j_gene: TRBJ1-2
CDR3aa: CASSLTPGVNYGYTF
CDR3nt: TGTGCCAGCAGCTTAACCCCGGGGGTAAACTATGGCTACACCTTC

d_gene: -
abundance: -
v_gene: TRBV9
j_gene: TRBJ2-6
CDR3aa: CASSPRKTAGANVLTF
CDR3nt: TGTGCCAGCAGCCCCAGAAAGACAGCCGGGGCCAACGTCCTGACTTTC

d_gene: -
abundance: -
v_gene: TRBV6-5
j_gene: TRBJ2-7
CDR3aa: CASWRSLGSEQYF
CDR3nt: TGTGCCAGTTGGAGATCACTTGGCAGCGAGCAGTACTTC

d_gene: -
abundance: -
v_gene: TRBV2
j_gene: TRBJ1-4
CDR3aa: CASATSTNEKLFF
CDR3nt: TGTGCCAGCGCAACCTCAACTAATGAAAAACTGTTTTTT

d_gene: TRBD2
abundance: many
v_gene: TRBV5-1
j_gene: TRBJ2-3
CDR3aa: CASSQGLAGSWGWTDTQYF
CDR3nt: TGCGCCAGCAGCCAGGGACTAGCGGGGAGTTGGGGCTGGACAGATACGCAGTATTTT

d_gene: TRBD1
abundance: -
v_gene: TRBV25-1
j_gene: TRBJ2-7
CDR3aa: CASSDRRTGVEQYF
CDR3nt: TGTGCCAGCAGTGACCGCAGGACAGGGGTTGAGCAGTACTTC

d_gene: TRBD1
abundance: many
v_gene: TRBV27
j_gene: TRBJ1-3
CDR3aa: CASKQGVGGNTIYF
CDR3nt: TGTGCCAGCAAACAGGGGGTCGGTGGAAACACCATATATTTT

d_gene: TRBD2
abundance: few
v_gene: TRBV5-8
j_gene: TRBJ2-1
CDR3aa: CASSFRLTSGSSYNEQFF
CDR3nt: TGTGCCAGCAGCTTCCGCCTGACTAGCGGGAGTTCATACAATGAGCAGTTCTTC

d_gene: -
abundance: -
v_gene: TRBV2
j_gene: TRBJ1-5
CDR3aa: CASSEGAGYSNQPQHF
CDR3nt: TGTGCCAGCAGTGAAGGGGCAGGTTATAGCAATCAGCCCCAGCATTTT

d_gene: -
abundance: -
v_gene: TRBV5-1
j_gene: TRBJ2-1
CDR3aa: CASSPRPSDQQFF
CDR3nt: TGCGCCAGCAGCCCCCGTCCTAGCGATCAGCAGTTCTTC

d_gene: TRBD1
abundance: -
v_gene: TRBV12-5
j_gene: TRBJ1-2
CDR3aa: CASGTGQGVGYYGYTF
CDR3nt: TGTGCTAGTGGTACGGGACAGGGGGTAGGCTACTATGGCTACACCTTC

d_gene: -
abundance: -
v_gene: TRBV4-1
j_gene: TRBJ1-5
CDR3aa: CASSQGHSSNQPQHF
CDR3nt: TGCGCCAGCAGCCAAGGACATTCTAGCAATCAGCCCCAGCATTTT

d_gene: TRBD1
abundance: -
v_gene: TRBV29-1
j_gene: TRBJ2-7
CDR3aa: CSVEGLAPGTGVHEQYF
CDR3nt: TGCAGCGTTGAAGGTCTTGCTCCCGGGACAGGGGTGCACGAGCAGTACTTC

d_gene: -
abundance: -
v_gene: TRBV7-3
j_gene: TRBJ2-3
CDR3aa: CASSLFASDTQYF
CDR3nt: TGTGCCAGCAGCTTATTCGCCTCAGATACGCAGTATTTT

d_gene: TRBD2
abundance: -
v_gene: TRBV5-1
j_gene: TRBJ2-1
CDR3aa: CASSFIAGVEGEQFF
CDR3nt: TGCGCCAGCAGCTTCATAGCGGGAGTGGAGGGTGAGCAGTTCTTC

d_gene: -
abundance: -
v_gene: TRBV27
j_gene: TRBJ1-2
CDR3aa: CASSFGPGGLQYTF
CDR3nt: TGTGCCAGCAGTTTCGGTCCAGGAGGATTACAATACACCTTC

d_gene: -
abundance: -
v_gene: TRBV6-1
j_gene: TRBJ2-2
CDR3aa: CASQYGRGTGELFF
CDR3nt: TGTGCCAGCCAATATGGGCGAGGCACCGGGGAGCTGTTTTTT

d_gene: -
abundance: once
v_gene: TRBV5-4
j_gene: TRBJ2-5
CDR3aa: CASSGGPAQETQYF
CDR3nt: TGTGCCAGCAGCGGAGGCCCAGCCCAAGAGACCCAGTACTTC

d_gene: -
abundance: -
v_gene: TRBV14
j_gene: TRBJ1-4
CDR3aa: CASSQGFGTNEKLFF
CDR3nt: TGTGCCAGCAGCCAAGGGTTTGGAACTAATGAAAAACTGTTTTTT

d_gene: -
abundance: -
v_gene: TRBV5-8
j_gene: TRBJ1-1
CDR3aa: CASSFGSMNTEAFF
CDR3nt: TGTGCCAGCAGCTTTGGTTCCATGAACACTGAAGCTTTCTTT

d_gene: TRBD2
abundance: -
v_gene: TRBV5-1
j_gene: TRBJ2-5
CDR3aa: CASSPGTSKETQYF
CDR3nt: TGCGCCAGCAGCCCCGGGACTAGTAAAGAGACCCAGTACTTC

d_gene: TRBD2
abundance: -
v_gene: TRBV7-9
j_gene: TRBJ2-3
CDR3aa: CASELAGTDTQYF
CDR3nt: TGTGCCAGCGAGCTAGCGGGCACAGATACGCAGTATTTT

d_gene: -
abundance: -
v_gene: TRBV14
j_gene: TRBJ2-4
CDR3aa: CASSQDERDKEAKNIQYF
CDR3nt: TGTGCCAGCAGCCAAGATGAGCGGGACAAAGAAGCCAAAAACATTCAGTACTTC

d_gene: TRBD1
abundance: -
v_gene: TRBV29-1
j_gene: TRBJ1-1
CDR3aa: CSVLGGTGGTEAFF
CDR3nt: TGCAGCGTTCTCGGGGGAACAGGGGGAACTGAAGCTTTCTTT

d_gene: TRBD2
abundance: many
v_gene: TRBV7-9
j_gene: TRBJ2-1
CDR3aa: CASSSRLAGGGEQFF
CDR3nt: TGTGCCAGCAGCTCGAGACTAGCGGGAGGGGGGGAGCAGTTCTTC

d_gene: -
abundance: -
v_gene: TRBV5-8
j_gene: TRBJ1-5
CDR3aa: CASSLLAGPLLWPQHF
CDR3nt: TGTGCCAGCAGCTTGTTGGCGGGGCCGCTCCTTTGGCCCCAGCATTTT

d_gene: TRBD2
abundance: -
v_gene: TRBV7-2
j_gene: TRBJ2-3
CDR3aa: CASSLVAGGGDTQYF
CDR3nt: TGTGCCAGCAGCTTAGTAGCGGGAGGGGGGGATACGCAGTATTTT

d_gene: TRBD1
abundance: -
v_gene: TRBV5-1
j_gene: TRBJ1-4
CDR3aa: CASSLGQQGTNEKLFF
CDR3nt: TGCGCCAGCAGCTTAGGCCAACAGGGGACTAATGAAAAACTGTTTTTT

d_gene: -
abundance: -
v_gene: TRBV5-1
j_gene: TRBJ1-5
CDR3aa: CASSLYGNSNQPQHF
CDR3nt: TGCGCCAGCAGCTTGTACGGGAATAGCAATCAGCCCCAGCATTTT

d_gene: -
abundance: -
v_gene: TRBV2
j_gene: TRBJ1-2
CDR3aa: CATNEMGARYGYTF
CDR3nt: TGTGCCACTAACGAGATGGGGGCGCGGTATGGCTACACCTTC

d_gene: -
abundance: -
v_gene: TRBV28
j_gene: TRBJ1-3
CDR3aa: CASTATGTLSTIYF
CDR3nt: TGTGCCAGCACCGCGACGGGGACCCTAAGCACCATATATTTT

d_gene: -
abundance: -
v_gene: TRBV5-1
j_gene: TRBJ2-2
CDR3aa: CASSPGTVNTGELFF
CDR3nt: TGCGCCAGCAGCCCCGGGACGGTGAACACCGGGGAGCTGTTTTTT

d_gene: TRBD1
abundance: -
v_gene: TRBV7-3
j_gene: TRBJ1-2
CDR3aa: CASSSRPGGGHYGYTF
CDR3nt: TGTGCCAGCAGCTCCAGGCCAGGGGGCGGGCACTATGGCTACACCTTC

d_gene: -
abundance: -
v_gene: TRBV7-6
j_gene: TRBJ2-1
CDR3aa: CASSLDGGSSYNEQFF
CDR3nt: TGTGCCAGCAGCTTAGATGGGGGAAGCTCCTACAATGAGCAGTTCTTC